This TCR beta chain was found in a study of T cells in Graves' hyperthyroidism and ophthalmopathy. Amplified regions were TCR beta CDR3 sequences from RNA transcripts. HTBI primers were used for first-round RT-PCR of the TCR CDR3. MiXCR, run by TCRdb on the multiplex PCR reads, gives a single entry per CDR3 protein. The table shows hundreds of thousands of distinct CDR3 sequences, with about 15% occurring only once. With 0 bases removed from V and 2 bases from J, the gap between germline ends came to 15 bases. The CDR3 is made up of 16 amino acids. Germline CDR1 SGDLS, CDR2 YYNGEE. Notes on the study in general: A model using 13 V-J features told ophthalmopathy apart from stable hyperthyroidism.

Ten or more counts support this clonotype. Its antigen is unknown. Diagnoses were made from clinical symptoms, serum measures (thyroxine and TRAb), thyroid ultrasound and orbital computed tomography. The TCR comes from a young woman with Graves' hyperthyroidism. V and J are TRBV9 and TRBJ2-7; D ambiguous. Sequencing input: blood. CDR3 region: CASSVVDVPYAYEQYF. DNA for the CDR3: TGTGCCAGCAGCGTAGTGGACGTCCCGTACGCCTACGAGCAGTACTTC. The variable domain in full, with the rest retrieved from reference TRBV9 and TRBJ2-7, is DSGVTQTPKHLITATGQRVTLRCSPRSGDLSVYWYQQSLDQGLQFLIQYYNGEERAKGNILERFSAQQFPDLHSELNLSSLELGDSALYFCASSVVDVPYAYEQYFGPGTRLTVT.